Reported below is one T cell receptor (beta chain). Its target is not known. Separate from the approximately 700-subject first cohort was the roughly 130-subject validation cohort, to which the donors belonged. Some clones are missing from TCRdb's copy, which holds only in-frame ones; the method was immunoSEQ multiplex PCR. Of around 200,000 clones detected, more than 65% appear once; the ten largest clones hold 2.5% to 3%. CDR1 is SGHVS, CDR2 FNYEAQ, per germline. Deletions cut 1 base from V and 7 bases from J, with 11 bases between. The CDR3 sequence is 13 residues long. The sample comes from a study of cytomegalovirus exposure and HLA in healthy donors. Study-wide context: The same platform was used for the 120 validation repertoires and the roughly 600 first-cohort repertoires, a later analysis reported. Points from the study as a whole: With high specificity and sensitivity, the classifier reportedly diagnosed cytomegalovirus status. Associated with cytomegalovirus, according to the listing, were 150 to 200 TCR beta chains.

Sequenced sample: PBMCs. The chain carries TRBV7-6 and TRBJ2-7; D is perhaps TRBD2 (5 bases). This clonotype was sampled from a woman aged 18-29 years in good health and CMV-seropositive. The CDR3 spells CASSLDLGGEQYF. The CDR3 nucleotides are TGTGCCAGCAGCTTAGATTTAGGCGGGGAGCAGTACTTC.